This T cell receptor (beta chain) was documented in a study of T cells expressing NK-cell markers. Study overall: It was sorted CD3+CD56-NKG2C+, CD3+CD56+NKG2C- and CD3+CD56+NKG2C+ T cells that provided the TCR beta repertoires. General study results and limits: The HCMV specificity of the expanded NKG2C+ T cell clones stayed unresolved.

Remarks on this clonotype: Antigen specificity is unknown.

This CDR3 is 12 amino acids long. Germline V gene data show CDR1 as SGHTS and CDR2 as YDEGEE. Following a re-call of the 5' RACE reads, TCRdb has one entry per CDR3 protein and lacks DNA. In total, the table holds 350,000 to 400,000 distinct CDR3 sequences. The clonotype comes from a woman aged 45-59 years in good health. The rearrangement uses TRBV5-8 and TRBJ2-2. The sequenced sample consisted of blood T cells: a sorted CD56 or NKG2C T cell subset, CD4+ or CD8+ T cells, or bulk PBMC T cells (not recorded which). The CDR3 region is CASSLESGELFF.